Below are 21 T cell receptor beta chains sequenced from a single sample in a study of T cell repertoires in cytomegalovirus infection. Their cognate antigens are unknown. TCRdb re-analysed the reads in MiXCR, keeping a single row per CDR3 protein. The sample shows approximately 600,000 distinct CDR3 sequences, about 39% of them seen only once. The specimen comprised cultured PBMCs, sampled from culture after CMV antigen stimulation. The receptor source for this set is a human donor in good health (CMV status not recorded). Some clones in this sample may be carry-over from other donors' samples.

This clonotype has a count of ten or more. V is TRBV7-2 and J is TRBJ2-5, with 8 bases matching TRBD2. V dropped 3 bases and J dropped 2; count of bases not matched to a gene: 2. The length of the CDR3 is 14 residues. From germline, CDR1 is SGHTA and CDR2 FQGNSA. The CDR3 sequence is CASSFQRGQETQYF. CDR3 coding DNA: TGTGCCAGCAGCTTTCAGCGGGGGCAAGAGACCCAGTACTTC.

This clonotype was seen a handful of times. This chain connects TRBV6-1 to TRBJ1-3; D gene uncertain. The CDR3 has 12 amino acids. V lost 2 bases, J lost 5 bases, and 4 bases lay in between. Germline CDR1 reads MNHNS; CDR2 reads SASEGT. The CDR3 coding sequence is TGTGCCAGCAGTGAACCTCGAAACACCATATATTTT. Its translation: CASSEPRNTIYF.

The DNA for the CDR3 is TGTGCCATCCGGCGGGAGGATCAAGAGACCCAGTACTTC. The encoded protein is CAIRREDQETQYF. V and J are TRBV10-3 and TRBJ2-5; 8 bases are shared with TRBD2. The CDR3 is 13 residues long. Per germline, CDR1 ENHRY and CDR2 SYGVKD. V lost 8 bases, J lost 2 bases, and 4 bases stayed unmatched.

This clonotype has just a few counts. The J gene is TRBJ1-1, the V gene TRBV7-8; no firm D call. Germline V gene lookup returns CDR1 SGHVS and CDR2 FQNEAQ. The CDR3 has 14 residues. Between the trimmed V and J ends, which lost 7 bases and 4 bases, there was a span of 16 bases. CDR3 residues: CASIINMEGTEAFF. The DNA for the CDR3 is TGTGCCAGCATCATTAATATGGAAGGCACTGAAGCTTTCTTT.

V is TRBV5-6 and J is TRBJ2-3, with TRBD2 matching over 9 bases. This CDR3 has 17 residues. V shed 0 bases, J shed 0 bases, and the junction held 5 bases outside the gene matches. CDR1 is SGHDT, CDR2 YYEEEE, per germline. The CDR3 loop reads CASSLEEREESTDTQYF. As DNA, the CDR3 is TGTGCCAGCAGCTTGGAGGAGCGGGAGGAGAGCACAGATACGCAGTATTTT.

This rearrangement joins TRBV7-9 to TRBJ2-1; 10 nucleotides line up with TRBD2. Germline loops: CDR1 SEHNR, CDR2 FQNEAQ (reference sequence). This CDR3 has 15 amino acids. V dropped 5 bases and J dropped 15; count of bases not matched to a gene: 16. Written as DNA, the CDR3 is TGTGCCAGCAGCCACAGCGGGGGGGCTGACTCGATGTCGTTCTTC. Translating it yields CASSHSGGADSMSFF.

The chain uses TRBV6-2 or TRBV6-3 and TRBJ2-1, with D unresolved. In germline, CDR1 is MNHEY, CDR2 SVGEGT. The CDR3 has 12 amino acids. Trimming removed 5 bases at V and 6 bases at J, with 8 bases between. CDR3 sequence (DNA): TGTGCCAGCAGTCTACTCCTCAATGAGCAGTTCTTC. It specifies CASSLLLNEQFF.

Of note for this clonotype: Since the CDR3 does not end with the conserved phenylalanine or tryptophan, this likely comes from a read error. The V gene is TRBV7-2, the J gene TRBJ2-7; the match to TRBD2 covers 10 bases. The CDR3 runs to 14 residues. Germline CDR1 SGHTA, CDR2 FQGNSA. V lost 2 bases and J lost 3; bases outside the gene matches: 1. Written as DNA, the CDR3 is TGTGCCAGCAGCTTAACTAGCGGGATCTACGAGCAGTACCTC. Protein sequence: CASSLTSGIYEQYL.

The sample holds a few counts of this clonotype. The gene calls are TRBV12-3 or TRBV12-4 and TRBJ1-1; TRBD1 agrees at 10 bases. The CDR3 extends over 16 amino acids. V trimming: 5 bases; J trimming: 1 base; junction bases outside the gene matches: 7. CDR3 residues: CASSEGQGSWNTEAFF. Here the CDR3 DNA reads TGTGCCAGCAGTGAGGGACAGGGGAGTTGGAACACTGAAGCTTTCTTT.

The rearrangement links TRBV19 to TRBJ1-1; no firm D call. V lost 5 bases to trimming and J lost 2 bases, with 6 bases between them. Per germline, CDR1 LNHDA and CDR2 SQIVND (reference sequence). The CDR3 runs 12 residues. The CDR3 DNA reads as TGTGCCAGTAGTCAGGTTAACACTGAAGCTTTCTTT. Its translation is CASSQVNTEAFF.

The chain links TRBV27 to TRBJ2-1; no clear D. The V gene's germline CDR1 is MNHEY and CDR2 SMNVEV (reference sequence). CDR3 size: 14 residues. V was trimmed by 6 bases and J by 7 bases, leaving 16 bases between them. In DNA form, the CDR3 reads TGTGCCAGCAGCCAGGCCGAAATCTCTAATGAGCAGTTCTTC. Residues: CASSQAEISNEQFF.

This chain joins TRBV2 and TRBJ1-1; no clear D gene. V lost 6 bases and J 7 bases, leaving 9 bases between the germline ends. The V gene's germline CDR1 is SNHLY and CDR2 FYNNEI. This CDR3 comprises 11 residues. The DNA of the CDR3 is TGTGCCAGCAGGGGAGGCATTGAAGCTTTCTTT. This gives the protein CASRGGIEAFF.

This clonotype was detected a few times. This rearrangement joins TRBV7-9 to TRBJ2-1; TRBD2 agrees at 8 bases. Trimming took 2 bases from V and 6 from J; bases not matched to a gene: 3. The CDR3 is 14 residues long. CDR1 is SEHNR, CDR2 FQNEAQ, per germline (reference sequence). CDR3: CASSLSAGVNEQFF. The CDR3 DNA reads TGTGCCAGCAGCTTATCAGCGGGAGTCAATGAGCAGTTCTTC.

V usage is TRBV6-2 or TRBV6-3 and J usage is TRBJ2-6, with TRBD1 matching 9 bases. The ends lost 7 bases at V and 0 bases at J; junction bases unmatched: 10. Germline lookup yields CDR1 MNHEY and CDR2 SVGEGT. This CDR3 has 18 residues. The CDR3 here is CASKVRDREFSGANVLTF. CDR3 in DNA: TGTGCCAGCAAAGTTCGGGACAGGGAGTTCTCTGGGGCCAACGTCCTGACTTTC.

This clonotype showed up just a few times. This sequence joins TRBV28 and TRBJ1-2; D remains ambiguous. The germline gives CDR1 MDHEN, CDR2 SYDVKM. The CDR3 has 14 residues. The V and J ends lost 6 bases and 0 bases respectively, with 11 bases between them. For the CDR3, the DNA is TGTGCCAGCAGCACAGCAGCTACTAACTATGGCTACACCTTC. This sequence encodes CASSTAATNYGYTF.

This chain connects TRBV20-1 to TRBJ2-3, with TRBD1 as a possible D gene (6 bases). Germline V gives CDR1 DFQATT, CDR2 SNEGSKA (reference sequence). The CDR3 is 14 residues long. In DNA, the CDR3 is TGCAGCTTACAGGGTACAGGCATGCATGCTACGCAGTATTTT. It yields the protein CSLQGTGMHATQYF.

There are a few counts of this clonotype. The chain recombines TRBV5-1 with TRBJ1-6; 8 bases fit TRBD1. Germline V gene lookup returns CDR1 SGHRS and CDR2 YFSETQ. Trimming at V came to 2 bases and at J to 7 bases, leaving 5 bases not matched to a gene. The CDR3 is made up of 15 amino acids. The CDR3 sequence: CASSFAGQENSPLHF. CDR3 nucleotides: TGCGCCAGCAGCTTCGCGGGACAGGAGAATTCACCCCTCCACTTT.

The table lists this clonotype with a few counts. The rearrangement uses TRBV7-8 and TRBJ2-3; D call uncertain. The germline V and J ends were trimmed by 5 bases and 2 bases, with 11 bases remaining between them. The CDR3 has 14 residues. CDR1 is SGHVS, CDR2 FQNEAQ, per germline. In nucleotides, the CDR3 is TGTGCCAGCAGCCCCACGCTTCACACAGATACGCAGTATTTT. Residues: CASSPTLHTDTQYF.

The V call is TRBV7-8, the J call TRBJ1-1; 9 positions agree with TRBD1. The CDR3 has 15 amino acids. Germline CDR1 is SGHVS and CDR2 is FQNEAQ. Trimming removed 3 bases from V and 4 bases from J; junction bases left unmatched: 6. The CDR3 reads CASSFTGTGRTEAFF. The CDR3 DNA sequence: TGTGCCAGCAGCTTTACCGGGACAGGGCGCACTGAAGCTTTCTTT.

The chain links TRBV4-1 to TRBJ1-5; no firm D call. CDR3 length equals 18 residues. V was clipped by 3 bases and J by 7 bases, with 25 bases between them. CDR1 and CDR2 (germline): MGHRA, YSYEKL. The CDR3 DNA follows: TGCGCCAGCAGCCAGCCCTCTCCAGGAGTGTGGACGAAGCAGCCCCAGCATTTT. This sequence encodes CASSQPSPGVWTKQPQHF.

This clonotype was recorded a few times. The chain uses TRBV7-9 and TRBJ1-4; TRBD1 aligns across 7 bases. CDR1 and CDR2 (germline): SEHNR, FQNEAQ (reference sequence). This CDR3 has 18 amino acids. V was pared by 6 bases and J by 7 bases, with 20 bases of the junction left unmatched. The CDR3 spells CASSGIQGRSPRFEKLFF. The CDR3 coding sequence is TGTGCCAGCAGTGGAATACAGGGGAGGAGCCCGAGGTTTGAAAAACTGTTTTTT.